The sequence of this TCR beta chain was determined in a study of CD8+ T cells in alopecia areata. The study team obtained lesional scalp punch biopsies and peripheral blood from alopecia areata patients. The trim removed 11 bases at V and 7 bases at J, leaving 9 bases unmatched. There are 13 residues in the CDR3. Germline CDR1 is SGHAT and CDR2 is FQNNGV. Once RNA had been extracted, it was reverse transcribed into cDNA to act as the sequencing template. Profiling relied on immunoSEQ multiplex PCR, and the TCRdb table lists in-frame clones only, not all of them. The profile shows around 69,000 clones, under 75% of them singletons.

The receptor's source is a human donor with alopecia areata. The sample here was CD8+ T cells sorted from blood, taken at week 0. V and J are TRBV11-2 and TRBJ2-1; 9 bases match TRBD2. Here the CDR3 reads CACGGLAGNEQFF. The CDR3 DNA sequence: TGTGCCTGCGGGGGCCTAGCGGGGAATGAGCAGTTCTTC.